This T cell receptor (beta chain) appears in the sequencing data of a study of blood T cell repertoires in COVID-19. Participants reported their clinical history, and cohort assignment relied on those reports. J was trimmed by 8 bases and V by 1 base; bases with no gene match: 7. Per germline, CDR1 SGHDT and CDR2 YYEEEE. The CDR3 length is 15 residues. Per the original data handling: Quantification of nucleated cells was approximated via reference gene primer amplification. The assay was immunoSEQ multiplex PCR, and TCRdb's table has in-frame clones only and misses some. That table supplies the V and J calls and clone size; D and trimming were determined from the DNA. The top ten hold less than 2.5% of the sample, which has 350,000 to 450,000 clones, 87% seen once.

The chain combines TRBV5-6 with TRBJ1-2, with TRBD1 identical over 11 bases. This receptor was identified in a man aged 35 to 55 in a cohort exposed to, infected with or recovered from COVID-19 (not recorded which). The source material was PBMCs or T cells enriched from blood (not recorded which). CDR3 DNA sequence: TGTGCCAGCAGCTTGAGGACAGGGGGCGTTGGAGGCTACACCTTC. Amino acid sequence: CASSLRTGGVGGYTF.